This is a list of T cell receptor beta chains from one sample in a study of follicular helper T cells after annual influenza vaccination. The table came from immunoSEQ multiplex PCR; TCRdb's copy has only in-frame clones and leaves some out. This sample carries more than 10,000 clones, around 84% of them seen once, and the ten largest clones take 0.7% to 0.95%. Here the sequenced sample was CXCR5- memory CD4+ T cells sorted from blood, taken on the day of influenza vaccination. The receptors derive from an adult who received the influenza vaccine. The CDR3 runs from the conserved cysteine through the conserved F or W. A D gene is named only where the DNA matches it firmly.

V: TRBV6-1
J: TRBJ1-2
D: -
DNA: TGTGCCAGCACCCGGGATAACGGCCCCAACTATGGCTACACCTTC
CDR3: CASTRDNGPNYGYTF

V: TRBV15
J: TRBJ2-1
D: TRBD1
DNA: TGTGCCACCAGGAACGAACAGGGGGCGGAGAACAATGAGCAGTTCTTC
CDR3: CATRNEQGAENNEQFF

V: TRBV5-6
J: TRBJ2-5
D: TRBD1
DNA: TGTGCCAGCAGCTTGGAACCCAGGACAGGGGGAGAGACCCAGTACTTC
CDR3: CASSLEPRTGGETQYF

V: TRBV7-9
J: TRBJ1-2
D: -
DNA: TGTGCCAGCAGCTTAGTGGGGGCGGAAGGCTACACCTTC
CDR3: CASSLVGAEGYTF

V: TRBV6-6
J: TRBJ2-7
D: -
DNA: TGTGCCAGCAGTTATCAGGATACCTACGAGCAGTACTTC
CDR3: CASSYQDTYEQYF

V: TRBV30
J: TRBJ2-5
D: TRBD1
DNA: TGTGCCTGGACGGGACAGTCGGGAGAGACCCAGTACTTC
CDR3: CAWTGQSGETQYF

V: TRBV19
J: TRBJ1-4
D: -
DNA: TGTGCCAGTAGTCTCCGCGGGGGATCAACTAATGAAAAACTGTTTTTT
CDR3: CASSLRGGSTNEKLFF

V: TRBV28
J: TRBJ2-3
D: TRBD2
DNA: TGTGCCAGCAGACTAGCGGGGGCTTCCACAGATACGCAGTATTTT
CDR3: CASRLAGASTDTQYF

V: TRBV28
J: TRBJ2-7
D: -
DNA: TGTGCCAGCAGGACCTACGAGGGGGAGACCTCCTACGAGCAGTACTTC
CDR3: CASRTYEGETSYEQYF

V: TRBV11-2
J: TRBJ1-3
D: -
DNA: TGTGCCAGCAGCTGGCCGGGGGCTGGAAACACCATATATTTT
CDR3: CASSWPGAGNTIYF